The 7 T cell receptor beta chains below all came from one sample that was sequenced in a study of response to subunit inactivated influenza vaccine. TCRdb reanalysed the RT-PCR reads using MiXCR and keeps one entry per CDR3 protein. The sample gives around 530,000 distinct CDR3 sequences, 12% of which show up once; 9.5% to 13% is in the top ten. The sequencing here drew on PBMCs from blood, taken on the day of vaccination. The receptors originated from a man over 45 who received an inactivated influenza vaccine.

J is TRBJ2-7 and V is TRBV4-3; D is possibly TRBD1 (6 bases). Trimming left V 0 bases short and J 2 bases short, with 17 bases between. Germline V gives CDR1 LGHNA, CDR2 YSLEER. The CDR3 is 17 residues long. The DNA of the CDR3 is TGCGCCAGCAGCCAAGAATCTGGGGCCAGGGGAACCTACGAGCAGTACTTC. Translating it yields CASSQESGARGTYEQYF.

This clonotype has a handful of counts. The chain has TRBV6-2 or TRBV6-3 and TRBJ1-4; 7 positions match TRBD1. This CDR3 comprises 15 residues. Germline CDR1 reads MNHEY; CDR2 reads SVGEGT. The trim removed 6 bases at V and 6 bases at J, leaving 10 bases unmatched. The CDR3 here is CASSPGGLLYEKLFF. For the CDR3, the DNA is TGTGCCAGCAGCCCAGGGGGGCTGTTATATGAAAAACTGTTTTTT.

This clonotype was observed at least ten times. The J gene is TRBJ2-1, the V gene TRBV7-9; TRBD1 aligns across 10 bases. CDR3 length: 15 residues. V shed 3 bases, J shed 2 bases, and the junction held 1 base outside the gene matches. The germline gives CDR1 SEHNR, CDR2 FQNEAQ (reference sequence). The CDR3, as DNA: TGTGCCAGCAGCTTGGACAGGGGGACCTACAATGAGCAGTTCTTC. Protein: CASSLDRGTYNEQFF. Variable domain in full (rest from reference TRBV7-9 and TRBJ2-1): DTGVSQNPRHKITKRGQNVTFRCDPISEHNRLYWYRQTLGQGPEFLTYFQNEAQLEKSRLLSDRFSAERPKGSFSTLEIQRTEQGDSAMYLCASSLDRGTYNEQFFGPGTRLTVL.

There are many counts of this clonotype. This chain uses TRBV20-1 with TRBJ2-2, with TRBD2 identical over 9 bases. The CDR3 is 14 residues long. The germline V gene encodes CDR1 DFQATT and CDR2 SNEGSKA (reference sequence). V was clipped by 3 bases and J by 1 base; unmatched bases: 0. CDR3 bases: TGCAGTGCTAGGACTAGCGGGAACACCGGGGAGCTGTTTTTT. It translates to CSARTSGNTGELFF.

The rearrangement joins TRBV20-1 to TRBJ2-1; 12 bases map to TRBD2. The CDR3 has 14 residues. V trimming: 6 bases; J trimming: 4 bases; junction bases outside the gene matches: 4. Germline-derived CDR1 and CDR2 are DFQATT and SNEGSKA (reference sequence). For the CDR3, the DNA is TGCAGTGCCAAGACTAGCGGGAGATACAATGAGCAGTTCTTC. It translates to CSAKTSGRYNEQFF.

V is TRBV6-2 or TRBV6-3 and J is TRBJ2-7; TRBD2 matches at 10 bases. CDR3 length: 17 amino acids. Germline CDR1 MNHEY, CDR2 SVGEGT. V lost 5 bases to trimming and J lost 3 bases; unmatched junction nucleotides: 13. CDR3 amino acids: CASSRHTSGDYFYEQYF. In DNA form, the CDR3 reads TGTGCCAGCAGTCGACACACTAGCGGGGATTACTTCTACGAGCAGTACTTC.

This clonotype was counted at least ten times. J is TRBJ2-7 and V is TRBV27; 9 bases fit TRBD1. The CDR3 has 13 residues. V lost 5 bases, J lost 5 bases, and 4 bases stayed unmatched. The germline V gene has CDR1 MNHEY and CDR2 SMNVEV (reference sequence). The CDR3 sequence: CASSLRTGDEQYF. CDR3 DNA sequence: TGTGCCAGCAGTCTCCGGACAGGGGACGAGCAGTACTTC.